The sequence of this TCR beta chain was determined in a study of cytomegalovirus exposure and HLA in healthy donors. Germline CDR1 reads SGHDN; CDR2 reads FVKESK. V lost 0 bases, J lost 2 bases, and 10 bases lay in between. The CDR3 extends over 16 amino acids. Primers included in the PCR were 60 Vbeta and 13 Jbeta primers. Using immunoSEQ multiplex PCR, the repertoire was profiled, and TCRdb retains in-frame clones only, with some absent. This sample has under 150,000 clones; roughly 80% occur once, and the top ten carry over 1%. The chain joins TRBV14 to TRBJ2-2, with a possible D match to TRBD2 (5 bases). Sequencing used PBMCs. This receptor was identified in a boy between 10 and 17 years old in good health and CMV-seronegative. The CDR3 protein is CASSQELRVNTGELFF. The CDR3 nucleotides are TGTGCCAGCAGCCAAGAATTGCGGGTTAACACCGGGGAGCTGTTTTTT.